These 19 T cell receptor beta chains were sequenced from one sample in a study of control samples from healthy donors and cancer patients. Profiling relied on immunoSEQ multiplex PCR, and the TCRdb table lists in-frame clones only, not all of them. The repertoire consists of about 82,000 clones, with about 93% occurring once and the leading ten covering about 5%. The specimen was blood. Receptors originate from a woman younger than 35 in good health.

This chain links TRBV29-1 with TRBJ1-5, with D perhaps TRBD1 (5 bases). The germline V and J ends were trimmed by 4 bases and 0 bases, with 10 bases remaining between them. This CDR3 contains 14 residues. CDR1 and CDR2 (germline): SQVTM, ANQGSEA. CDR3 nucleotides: TGCAGCGTTGGCGTGACAGATAGCAATCAGCCCCAGCATTTT. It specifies CSVGVTDSNQPQHF.

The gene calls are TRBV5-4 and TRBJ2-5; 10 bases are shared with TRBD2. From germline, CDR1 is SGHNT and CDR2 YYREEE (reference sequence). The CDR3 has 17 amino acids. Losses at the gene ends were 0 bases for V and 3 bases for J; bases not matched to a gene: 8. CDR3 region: CASSLEGEGLAKETQYF. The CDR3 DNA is TGTGCCAGCAGCTTGGAGGGGGAGGGACTAGCGAAAGAGACCCAGTACTTC.

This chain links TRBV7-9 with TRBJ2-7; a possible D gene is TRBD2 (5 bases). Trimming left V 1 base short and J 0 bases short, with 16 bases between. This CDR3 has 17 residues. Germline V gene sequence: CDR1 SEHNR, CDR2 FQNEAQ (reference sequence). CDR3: CASSLVGRESSSYEQYF. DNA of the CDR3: TGTGCCAGCAGCTTAGTGGGCCGGGAATCGAGCTCCTACGAGCAGTACTTC.

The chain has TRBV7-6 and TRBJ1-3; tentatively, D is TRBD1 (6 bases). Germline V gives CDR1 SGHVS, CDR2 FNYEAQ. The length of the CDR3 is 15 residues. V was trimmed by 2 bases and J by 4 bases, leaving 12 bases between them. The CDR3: CASSLRGESGNTIYF. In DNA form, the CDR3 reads TGTGCCAGCAGCTTAAGGGGGGAATCAGGAAACACCATATATTTT.

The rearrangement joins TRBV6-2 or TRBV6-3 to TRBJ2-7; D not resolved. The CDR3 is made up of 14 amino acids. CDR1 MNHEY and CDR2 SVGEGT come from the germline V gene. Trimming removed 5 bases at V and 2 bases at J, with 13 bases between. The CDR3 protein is CASSQRQLTYEQYF. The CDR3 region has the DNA TGTGCCAGCAGTCAACGGCAGTTAACCTACGAGCAGTACTTC.

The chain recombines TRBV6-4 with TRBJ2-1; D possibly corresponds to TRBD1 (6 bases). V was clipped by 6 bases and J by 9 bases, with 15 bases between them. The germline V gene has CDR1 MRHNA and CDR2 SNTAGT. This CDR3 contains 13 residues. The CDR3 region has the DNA TGTGCCAGCAGCGACACAGGGTTTAGTGAGCAGTTCTTC. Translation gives CASSDTGFSEQFF.

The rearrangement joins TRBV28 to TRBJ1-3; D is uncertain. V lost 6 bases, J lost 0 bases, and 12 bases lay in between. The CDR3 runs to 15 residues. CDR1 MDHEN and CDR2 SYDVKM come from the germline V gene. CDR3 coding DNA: TGTGCCAGCAGCAACAGAGAACTCTCTGGAAACACCATATATTTT. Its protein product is CASSNRELSGNTIYF.

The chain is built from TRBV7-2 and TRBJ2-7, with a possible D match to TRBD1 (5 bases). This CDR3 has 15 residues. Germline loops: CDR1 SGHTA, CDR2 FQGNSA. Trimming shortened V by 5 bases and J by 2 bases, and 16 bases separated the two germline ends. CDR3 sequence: CASSVGQGITYEQYF. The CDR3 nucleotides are TGTGCCAGCAGCGTAGGGCAGGGAATAACCTACGAGCAGTACTTC.

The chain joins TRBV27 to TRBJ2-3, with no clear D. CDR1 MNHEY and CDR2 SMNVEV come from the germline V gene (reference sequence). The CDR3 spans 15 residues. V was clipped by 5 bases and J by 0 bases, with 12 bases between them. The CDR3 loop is CASSPPLTSTDTQYF. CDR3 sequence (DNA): TGTGCCAGCAGTCCCCCGCTGACCAGCACAGATACGCAGTATTTT.

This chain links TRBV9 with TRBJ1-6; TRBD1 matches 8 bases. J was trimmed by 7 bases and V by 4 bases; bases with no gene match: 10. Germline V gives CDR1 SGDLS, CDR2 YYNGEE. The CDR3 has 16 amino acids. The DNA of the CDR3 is TGTGCCAGCAGCTTCCTGGCAGGGGGCATAAATTCACCCCTCCACTTT. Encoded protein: CASSFLAGGINSPLHF.

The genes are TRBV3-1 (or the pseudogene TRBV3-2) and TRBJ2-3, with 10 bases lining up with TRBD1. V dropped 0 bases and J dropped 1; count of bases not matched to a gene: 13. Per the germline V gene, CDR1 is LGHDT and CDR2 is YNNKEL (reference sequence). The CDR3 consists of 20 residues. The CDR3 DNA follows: TGTGCCAGCAGCCAAGATCTTGTACGTGCCGGGACAGGGGGCACAGATACGCAGTATTTT. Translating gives CASSQDLVRAGTGGTDTQYF.

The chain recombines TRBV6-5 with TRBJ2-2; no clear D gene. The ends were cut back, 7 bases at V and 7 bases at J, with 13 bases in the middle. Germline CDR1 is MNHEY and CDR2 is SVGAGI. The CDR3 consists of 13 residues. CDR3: CASTTTGYGELFF. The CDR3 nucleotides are TGTGCCAGCACCACGACCGGTTACGGGGAGCTGTTTTTT.

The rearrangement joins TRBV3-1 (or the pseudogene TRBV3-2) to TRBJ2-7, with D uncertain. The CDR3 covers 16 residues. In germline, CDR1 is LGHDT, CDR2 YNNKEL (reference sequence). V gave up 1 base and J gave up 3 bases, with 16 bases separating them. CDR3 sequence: CASSQAVAGHLYEQYF. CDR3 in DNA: TGTGCCAGCAGCCAAGCCGTCGCTGGTCACCTCTACGAGCAGTACTTC.

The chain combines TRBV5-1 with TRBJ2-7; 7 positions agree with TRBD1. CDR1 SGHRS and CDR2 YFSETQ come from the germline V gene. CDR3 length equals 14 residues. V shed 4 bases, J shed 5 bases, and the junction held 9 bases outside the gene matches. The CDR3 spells CASSTDRVGNEQYF. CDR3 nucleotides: TGCGCCAGCAGCACCGACAGGGTTGGCAACGAGCAGTACTTC.

The CDR3 DNA reads as TGTGCCAGCAGTTACAGGGTCTCTGGGGCCAACGTCCTGACTTTC. Translated: CASSYRVSGANVLTF. V and J are TRBV6-2 or TRBV6-3 and TRBJ2-6; D is undetermined. Between the trimmed V and J ends, which lost 2 bases and 0 bases, there was a span of 5 bases. This CDR3 has 15 amino acids. Germline assignment: CDR1 MNHEY and CDR2 SVGEGT.

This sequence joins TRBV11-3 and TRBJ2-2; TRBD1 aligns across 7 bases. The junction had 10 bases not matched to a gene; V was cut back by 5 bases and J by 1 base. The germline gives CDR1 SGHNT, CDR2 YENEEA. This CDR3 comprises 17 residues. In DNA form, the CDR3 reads TGTGCCAGCAGCCGGGGCGTGCGGACAGGGAACACCGGGGAGCTGTTTTTT. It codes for CASSRGVRTGNTGELFF.

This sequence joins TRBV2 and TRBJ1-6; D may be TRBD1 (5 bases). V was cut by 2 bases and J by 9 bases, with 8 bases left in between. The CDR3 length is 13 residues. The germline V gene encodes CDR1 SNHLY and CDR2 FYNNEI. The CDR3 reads CASSEQGGSPLHF. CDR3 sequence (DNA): TGTGCCAGCAGTGAACAGGGCGGTTCACCCCTCCACTTT.

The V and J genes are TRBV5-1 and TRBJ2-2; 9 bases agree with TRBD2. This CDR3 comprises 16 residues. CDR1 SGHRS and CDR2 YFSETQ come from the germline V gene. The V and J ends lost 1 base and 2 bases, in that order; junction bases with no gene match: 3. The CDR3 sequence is CASSLTSGYNTGELFF. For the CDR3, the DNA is TGCGCCAGCAGCTTGACTAGCGGGTATAACACCGGGGAGCTGTTTTTT.

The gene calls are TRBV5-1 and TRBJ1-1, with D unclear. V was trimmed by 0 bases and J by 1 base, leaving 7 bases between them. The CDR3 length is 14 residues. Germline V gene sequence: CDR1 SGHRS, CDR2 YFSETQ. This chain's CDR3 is CASSLGQTNTEAFF. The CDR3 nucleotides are TGCGCCAGCAGCTTGGGCCAGACGAACACTGAAGCTTTCTTT.